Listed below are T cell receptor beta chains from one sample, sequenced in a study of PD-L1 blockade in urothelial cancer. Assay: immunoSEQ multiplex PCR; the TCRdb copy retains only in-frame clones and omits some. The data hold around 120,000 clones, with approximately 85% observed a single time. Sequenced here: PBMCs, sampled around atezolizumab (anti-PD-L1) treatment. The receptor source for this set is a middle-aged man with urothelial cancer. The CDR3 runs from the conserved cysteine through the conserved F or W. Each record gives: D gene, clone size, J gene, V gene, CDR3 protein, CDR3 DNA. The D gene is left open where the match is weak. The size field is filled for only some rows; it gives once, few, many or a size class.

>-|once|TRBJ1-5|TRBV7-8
CASSQSPGGNQPQHF
TGTGCCAGCAGCCAGTCACCGGGGGGCAATCAGCCCCAGCATTTT
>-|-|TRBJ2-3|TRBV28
CASSSLWVERGDTQYF
TGTGCCAGCAGTTCGTTGTGGGTGGAACGGGGGGATACGCAGTATTTT
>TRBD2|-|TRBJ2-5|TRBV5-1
CASSPGLAVQETQYF
TGCGCCAGCAGCCCGGGACTAGCGGTCCAAGAGACCCAGTACTTC
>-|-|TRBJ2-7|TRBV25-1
CASSARDSALGHEQYF
TGTGCCAGCAGTGCGAGAGACAGTGCACTGGGCCACGAGCAGTACTTC
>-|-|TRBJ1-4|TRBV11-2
CASSPVAHATNEKLFF
TGTGCCAGCAGCCCCGTGGCCCACGCAACTAATGAAAAACTGTTTTTT
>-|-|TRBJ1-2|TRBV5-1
CASNPTLNQNGYTF
TGCGCCAGCAACCCCACCCTGAACCAGAATGGCTACACCTTC
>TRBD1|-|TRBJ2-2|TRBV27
CASGNRGPPPRTGELFF
TGTGCCAGCGGTAACAGGGGCCCGCCCCCCCGGACCGGGGAGCTGTTTTTT
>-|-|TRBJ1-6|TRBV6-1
CASSEAPGSNSPLHF
TGTGCCAGCAGTGAAGCTCCCGGGAGTAATTCACCCCTCCACTTT
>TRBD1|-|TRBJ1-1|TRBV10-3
CAISDYRGPRTEAFF
TGTGCCATCAGTGACTACAGGGGCCCTCGGACTGAAGCTTTCTTT
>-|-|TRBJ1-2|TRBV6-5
CASLPEAGAGGYTF
TGTGCCAGCCTACCGGAGGCAGGGGCCGGTGGCTACACCTTC
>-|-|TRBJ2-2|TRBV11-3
CASSLWGENTGELFF
TGTGCCAGCAGCCTCTGGGGGGAGAACACCGGGGAGCTGTTTTTT
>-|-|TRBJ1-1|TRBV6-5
CASSYSRGGEAFF
TGTGCCAGCAGTTACTCGAGGGGGGGAGAAGCTTTCTTT
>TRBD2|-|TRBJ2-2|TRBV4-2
CASSRRLWSTSSTGELFF
TGTGCCAGCAGCAGGAGGTTATGGTCGACTAGCAGCACCGGGGAGCTGTTTTTT
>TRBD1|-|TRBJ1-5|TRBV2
CASSDLARGNQPQHF
TGTGCCAGCAGTGATCTGGCCAGGGGGAATCAGCCCCAGCATTTT
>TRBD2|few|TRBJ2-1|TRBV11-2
CASSRTSGYNEQFF
TGTGCCAGCAGCCGCACTAGCGGCTACAATGAGCAGTTCTTC
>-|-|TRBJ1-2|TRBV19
CASRTTGPNYGYTF
TGTGCCAGTAGGACGACAGGTCCTAACTATGGCTACACCTTC
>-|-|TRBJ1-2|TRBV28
CASSYPSVSTPYGYTF
TGTGCCAGCAGTTACCCCTCAGTGTCCACGCCCTATGGCTACACCTTC
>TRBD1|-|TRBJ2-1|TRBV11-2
CASSLAGGHEQLF
TGTGCCAGCAGCTTAGCAGGGGGCCACGAGCAACTCTTC
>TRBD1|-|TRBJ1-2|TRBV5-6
CASSKDRGTYGYTF
TGTGCCAGCAGCAAAGACAGGGGGACCTATGGCTACACCTTC
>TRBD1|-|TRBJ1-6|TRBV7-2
CASSHRGDNSPLHF
TGTGCCAGCAGCCACAGGGGAGATAATTCACCCCTCCACTTT
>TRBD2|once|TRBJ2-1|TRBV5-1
CASSTPGQGILAGVWLFRREQFF
TGCGCCAGCAGCACACCGGGACAGGGAATACTAGCGGGAGTCTGGTTATTTCGGCGGGAGCAGTTCTTC
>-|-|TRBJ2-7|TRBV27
CASSPLPSLRTNEQYF
TGTGCCAGCAGTCCACTCCCCTCGCTTCGAACGAACGAGCAGTACTTC
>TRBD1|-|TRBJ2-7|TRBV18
CASSPPGGPSEQYF
TGTGCCAGCTCACCACCAGGGGGCCCCTCCGAGCAGTACTTC
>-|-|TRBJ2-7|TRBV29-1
CSVGTRLAYEQYF
TGCAGCGTTGGAACCCGACTAGCCTACGAGCAGTACTTC
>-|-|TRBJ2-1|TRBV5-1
CASKSTGDNEQFF
TGCGCCAGCAAGTCTACAGGTGACAATGAGCAGTTCTTC
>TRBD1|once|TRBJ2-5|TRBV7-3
CASSFQGGAGETQYF
TGTGCCAGCAGCTTTCAAGGGGGCGCGGGAGAGACCCAGTACTTC
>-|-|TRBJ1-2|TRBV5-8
CASMIHGFNYGYTF
TGTGCCAGCATGATACATGGCTTTAACTATGGCTACACCTTC
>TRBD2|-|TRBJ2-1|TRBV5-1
CASSLVAGFSYNEQFF
TGCGCCAGCAGCTTGGTAGCGGGATTCTCCTACAATGAGCAGTTCTTC
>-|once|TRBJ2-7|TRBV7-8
CASSLDSRGGWYEQYF
TGTGCCAGCAGCTTAGATTCCAGGGGCGGGTGGTACGAGCAGTACTTC
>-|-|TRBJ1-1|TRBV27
CASSYGVENSEAFF
TGTGCCAGCAGTTACGGGGTCGAGAACTCTGAAGCTTTCTTT
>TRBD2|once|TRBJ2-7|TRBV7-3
CASSLTKREVDEQYF
TGTGCCAGCAGCTTAACAAAGCGGGAGGTCGATGAGCAGTACTTC
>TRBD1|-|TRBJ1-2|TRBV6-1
CASTLNPGGGYGYTF
TGTGCCAGCACCCTAAACCCAGGGGGCGGCTATGGCTACACCTTC
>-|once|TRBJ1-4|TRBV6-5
CASSYSGGGEKLFF
TGTGCCAGCAGTTACTCAGGGGGTGGTGAAAAACTGTTTTTT
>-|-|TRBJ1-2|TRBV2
CASSEWRGGGYTF
TGTGCCAGCAGTGAATGGAGGGGAGGCGGCTACACCTTC
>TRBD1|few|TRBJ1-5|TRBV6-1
CASSPGQFNQPQHF
TGTGCCAGCAGTCCGGGACAGTTCAATCAGCCCCAGCATTTT
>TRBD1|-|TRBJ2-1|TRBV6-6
CASGDRANEQFF
TGTGCCAGCGGGGACAGGGCAAATGAGCAGTTCTTC
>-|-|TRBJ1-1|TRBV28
CASSPGGIMNTEAFF
TGTGCCAGCAGTCCCGGCGGCATCATGAACACTGAAGCTTTCTTT
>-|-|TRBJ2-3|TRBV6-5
CATHIGAGRTDTQYF
TGTGCCACCCACATCGGAGCAGGGCGGACAGATACGCAGTATTTT
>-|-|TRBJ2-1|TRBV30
CAWIGSGGGSSYNEQFF
TGTGCCTGGATAGGTTCGGGCGGGGGCAGCTCCTACAATGAGCAGTTCTTC
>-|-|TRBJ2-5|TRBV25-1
CASSDSRDTQETQYF
TGTGCCAGCAGTGACTCCCGGGACACCCAAGAGACCCAGTACTTC
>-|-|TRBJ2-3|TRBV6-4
CASSDSGGTDTQYF
TGTGCCAGCAGTGACTCGGGCGGCACAGATACGCAGTATTTT
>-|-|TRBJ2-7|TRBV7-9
CASSTGSRYYEQYF
TGTGCCAGCAGCACCGGGTCCCGGTACTACGAGCAGTACTTC
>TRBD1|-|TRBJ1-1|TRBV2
CASTVTGANTEAFF
TGTGCCAGCACTGTCACAGGGGCGAACACTGAAGCTTTCTTT
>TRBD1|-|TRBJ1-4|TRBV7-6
CASSSGQGALATNEKLFF
TGTGCCAGCAGCTCTGGACAGGGTGCCCTCGCAACTAATGAAAAACTGTTTTTT
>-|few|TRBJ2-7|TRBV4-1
CASSQAPAETYEQYF
TGCGCCAGCAGCCAAGCACCAGCGGAAACCTACGAGCAGTACTTC
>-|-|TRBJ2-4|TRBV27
CASSSANRVAKNIQYF
TGTGCCAGCAGTTCGGCCAACAGGGTAGCCAAAAACATTCAGTACTTC
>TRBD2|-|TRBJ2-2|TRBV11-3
CASSLVGVSGRPGELFF
TGTGCCAGCAGCTTAGTTGGGGTCAGCGGGAGACCCGGGGAGCTGTTTTTT
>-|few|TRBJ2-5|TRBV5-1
CASSLQETQYF
TGCGCCAGCAGCTTGCAGGAGACCCAGTACTTC
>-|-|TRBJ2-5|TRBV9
CASSVPGIQETQYF
TGTGCCAGCAGCGTCCCGGGGATTCAAGAGACCCAGTACTTC
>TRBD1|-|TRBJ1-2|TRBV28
CASSLSRWQGALGFGQNYGYTF
TGTGCCAGCAGTTTATCCCGGTGGCAGGGGGCTCTTGGCTTTGGGCAAAACTATGGCTACACCTTC
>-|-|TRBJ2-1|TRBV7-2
CASSPFGRGDNEQFF
TGTGCCAGCAGCCCCTTCGGCAGGGGAGACAATGAGCAGTTCTTC
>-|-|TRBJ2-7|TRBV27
CASSLLMGQQYEQYF
TGTGCCAGCAGTTTATTGATGGGACAACAATACGAGCAGTACTTC
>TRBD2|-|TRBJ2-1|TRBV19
CASSKLAGARRYNEQFF
TGTGCCAGTAGTAAGCTAGCGGGAGCCCGGCGCTACAATGAGCAGTTCTTC
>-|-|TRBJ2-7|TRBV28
CASSLNSPYEQYF
TGTGCCAGCAGTTTAAACTCCCCCTACGAGCAGTACTTC
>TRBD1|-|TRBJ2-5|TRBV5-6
CASSLKGAETQYF
TGTGCCAGCAGCTTAAAGGGGGCAGAGACCCAGTACTTC
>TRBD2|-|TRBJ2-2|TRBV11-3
CASSPGRDSNTGELFF
TGTGCCAGCAGCCCCGGGAGGGACTCAAACACCGGGGAGCTGTTTTTT
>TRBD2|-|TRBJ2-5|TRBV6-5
CASSYSRTSSETQYF
TGTGCCAGCAGTTACTCCCGGACTAGTAGCGAGACCCAGTACTTC
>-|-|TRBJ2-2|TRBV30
CAWAKTRVRELFF
TGTGCCTGGGCCAAAACCCGGGTTCGGGAGCTGTTTTTT
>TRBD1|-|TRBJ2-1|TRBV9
CASSVGQGAYNEQFF
TGTGCCAGCAGCGTAGGGCAGGGGGCCTACAATGAGCAGTTCTTC
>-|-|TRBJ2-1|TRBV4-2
CASSRGGPGGEQFF
TGTGCCAGCAGCCGGGGTGGGCCCGGGGGTGAGCAGTTCTTC